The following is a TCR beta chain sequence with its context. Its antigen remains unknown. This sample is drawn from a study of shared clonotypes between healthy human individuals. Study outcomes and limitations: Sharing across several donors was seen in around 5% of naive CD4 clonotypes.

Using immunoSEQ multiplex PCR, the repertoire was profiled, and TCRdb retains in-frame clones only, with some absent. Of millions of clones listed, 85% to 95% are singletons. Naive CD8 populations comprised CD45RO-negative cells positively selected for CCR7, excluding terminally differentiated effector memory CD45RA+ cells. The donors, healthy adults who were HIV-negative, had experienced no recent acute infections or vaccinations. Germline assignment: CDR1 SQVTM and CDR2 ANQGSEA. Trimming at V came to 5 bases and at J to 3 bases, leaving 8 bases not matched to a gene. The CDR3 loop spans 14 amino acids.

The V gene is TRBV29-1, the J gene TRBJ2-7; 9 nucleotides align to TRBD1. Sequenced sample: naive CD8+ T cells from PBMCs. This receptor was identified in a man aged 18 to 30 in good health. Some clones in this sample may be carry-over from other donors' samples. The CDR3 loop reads CSVPGTGLHYEQYF. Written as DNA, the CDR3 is TGCAGCGTTCCCGGGACAGGGTTACACTACGAGCAGTACTTC.